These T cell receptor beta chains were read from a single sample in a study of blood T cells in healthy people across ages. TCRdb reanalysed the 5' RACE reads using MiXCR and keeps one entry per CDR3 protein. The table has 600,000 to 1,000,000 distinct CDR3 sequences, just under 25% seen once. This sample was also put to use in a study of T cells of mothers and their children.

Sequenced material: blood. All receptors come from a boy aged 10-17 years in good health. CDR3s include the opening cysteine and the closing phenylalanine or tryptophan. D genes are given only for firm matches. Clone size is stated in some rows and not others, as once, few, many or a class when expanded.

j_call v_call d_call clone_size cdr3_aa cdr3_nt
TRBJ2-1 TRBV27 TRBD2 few CASSLAGDLVGYNEQFF TGTGCCAGCAGCCTAGCGGGGGATTTAGTAGGCTACAATGAGCAGTTCTTC
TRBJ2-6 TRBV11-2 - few CASRASSGANVLTF TGTGCCAGCAGGGCTAGCTCTGGGGCCAACGTCCTGACTTTC
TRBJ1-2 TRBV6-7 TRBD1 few CASRIGTDPVDFHGYTF TGTGCCAGCAGAATTGGGACAGACCCCGTTGATTTCCACGGCTACACCTTC
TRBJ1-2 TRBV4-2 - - CASSQGSSYTF TGTGCCAGCAGCCAAGGTAGTAGCTACACCTTC
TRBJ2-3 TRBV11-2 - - CASSLEGTPMTDTQYF TGTGCCAGCAGCTTAGAGGGGACCCCAATGACAGATACGCAGTATTTT
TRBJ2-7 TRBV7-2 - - CASSLVTTLSYEQYF TGTGCCAGCAGCTTAGTGACCACCCTCTCCTACGAGCAGTACTTC
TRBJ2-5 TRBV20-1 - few CSARGSGQETQYF TGCAGTGCTAGAGGAAGCGGCCAAGAGACCCAGTACTTC
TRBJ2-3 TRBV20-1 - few CSARVGASTDTQYF TGCAGTGCTAGGGTCGGAGCAAGCACAGATACGCAGTATTTT
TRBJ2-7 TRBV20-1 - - CSASDGSYEQYF TGCAGTGCGAGTGACGGATCCTACGAGCAGTACTTC
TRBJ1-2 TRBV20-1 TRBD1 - CSAPETGNGYTF TGCAGTGCGCCCGAGACAGGGAATGGCTACACCTTC
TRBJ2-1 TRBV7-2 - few CASSLAYRDEQFF TGTGCCAGCAGCTTAGCGTACAGGGATGAGCAGTTCTTC
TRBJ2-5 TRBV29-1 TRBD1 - CSVEDEGTGTVGWETQYF TGCAGCGTTGAAGATGAGGGCACCGGGACAGTAGGATGGGAGACCCAGTACTTC
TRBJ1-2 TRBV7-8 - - CATKEAGKGVQYGYTF TGTGCCACCAAAGAGGCCGGGAAAGGGGTTCAGTATGGCTACACCTTC
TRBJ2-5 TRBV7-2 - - CACSSGPLQETQYF TGTGCCTGCAGCTCGGGCCCCCTACAAGAGACCCAGTACTTC
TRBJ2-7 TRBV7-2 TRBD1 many CASSLGGTGGYEQYF TGTGCCAGCAGTCTTGGGGGGACAGGGGGCTACGAGCAGTACTTC
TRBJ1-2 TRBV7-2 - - CASSLRPLGSTNYGYTF TGTGCCAGCAGCTTACGGCCCCTCGGGTCTACTAACTATGGCTACACCTTC
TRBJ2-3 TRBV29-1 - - CSVDTTDTQYF TGCAGCGTGGACACCACAGATACGCAGTATTTT
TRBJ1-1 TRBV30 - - CAWNGDRTEAFF TGTGCCTGGAACGGGGACCGCACTGAAGCTTTCTTT
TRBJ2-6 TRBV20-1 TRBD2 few CSASGGLAGGRGANVLTF TGCAGTGCTAGTGGTGGACTAGCGGGGGGGCGCGGGGCCAACGTCCTGACTTTC
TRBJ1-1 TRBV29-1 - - CSVEDLSGTDTEAFF TGCAGCGTTGAAGATCTTTCGGGGACGGACACTGAAGCTTTCTTT
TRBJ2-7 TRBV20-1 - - CSARESTRDLYEQYF TGCAGTGCTAGAGAAAGTACCCGGGACCTCTACGAGCAGTACTTC
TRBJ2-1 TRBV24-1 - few CATSDFSAGGDEQFF TGTGCCACCAGTGATTTTTCCGCTGGTGGGGACGAGCAGTTCTTC
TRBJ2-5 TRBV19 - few CASSITVGQETQYF TGTGCCAGTAGTATAACGGTTGGGCAAGAGACCCAGTACTTC
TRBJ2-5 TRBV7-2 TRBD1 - CASSPWDSGETQYF TGTGCCAGCAGCCCATGGGACAGCGGCGAGACCCAGTACTTC
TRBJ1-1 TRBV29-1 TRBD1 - CSVTGGTKNTEAFF TGCAGCGTGACAGGGGGGACAAAGAACACTGAAGCTTTCTTT
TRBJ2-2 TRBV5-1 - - CASSSQVNTGELFF TGCGCCAGCAGTTCTCAGGTGAACACCGGGGAGCTGTTTTTT
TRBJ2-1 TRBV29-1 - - CSVEEGISYNEQFF TGCAGCGTTGAAGAAGGGATTTCCTACAATGAGCAGTTCTTC
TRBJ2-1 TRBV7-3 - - CASSLTPGVGEQFF TGTGCCAGCAGCTTAACTCCGGGAGTTGGCGAGCAGTTCTTC
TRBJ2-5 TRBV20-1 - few CSARDVLGTVQEAQYF TGCAGTGCTAGAGATGTCCTGGGTACGGTCCAAGAGGCCCAGTACTTC
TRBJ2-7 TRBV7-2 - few CASSLAGSGEQYF TGTGCCAGCAGCTTAGCAGGAAGCGGCGAGCAGTACTTC
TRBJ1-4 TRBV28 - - CASSFQPRTSTNEKLFF TGTGCCAGCAGTTTCCAGCCCCGGACAAGCACTAATGAAAAACTGTTTTTT
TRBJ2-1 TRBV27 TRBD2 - CASSSIAGYTNEQFF TGTGCCAGCAGTTCGATAGCGGGGTACACCAATGAGCAGTTCTTC
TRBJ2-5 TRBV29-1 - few CSVAAVYQTQYF TGCAGCGTTGCGGCAGTCTACCAGACCCAGTACTTC
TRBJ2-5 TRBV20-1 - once CSARDIRTQETQYF TGCAGTGCTAGAGATATACGGACACAAGAGACCCAGTACTTC
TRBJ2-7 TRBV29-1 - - CSVEAVADYEQYF TGCAGCGTTGAAGCCGTAGCGGATTACGAGCAGTACTTC
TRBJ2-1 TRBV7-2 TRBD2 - CASSLELAVYNEQFF TGTGCCAGCAGCTTAGAACTAGCGGTCTACAATGAGCAGTTCTTC
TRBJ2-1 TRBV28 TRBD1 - CASSLCRLTGCYNEQFF TGTGCCAGCAGTTTATGCCGGCTGACAGGGTGCTACAATGAGCAGTTCTTC
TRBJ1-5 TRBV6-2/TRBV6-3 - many CASSYSRNSNQPQHF TGTGCCAGCAGTTACTCGAGGAATAGCAATCAGCCCCAGCATTTT
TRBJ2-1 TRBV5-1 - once CASSLGQGPHNEQFF TGCGCCAGCAGCTTGGGGCAGGGGCCGCACAATGAGCAGTTCTTC
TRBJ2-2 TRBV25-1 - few CASSELEDTGELFF TGTGCCAGCAGTGAATTGGAGGACACCGGGGAGCTGTTTTTT
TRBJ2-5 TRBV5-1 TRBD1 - CASSSGSTGVEEQYF TGCGCCAGCAGTTCGGGGTCGACAGGGGTCGAGGAGCAGTACTTC
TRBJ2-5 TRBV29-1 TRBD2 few CSVAGRTSGGQETQYF TGCAGCGTTGCGGGGCGGACTAGCGGGGGTCAAGAGACCCAGTACTTC
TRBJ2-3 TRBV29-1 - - CSVVTAETDTQYF TGCAGCGTTGTGACAGCAGAAACAGATACGCAGTATTTT
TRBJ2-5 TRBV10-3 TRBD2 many CAIRREGAETQYF TGTGCCATCAGGAGGGAGGGCGCGGAGACCCAGTACTTC
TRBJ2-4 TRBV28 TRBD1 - CASSLQGTGTDIQYF TGTGCCAGCAGTCTCCAGGGGACAGGGACGGACATTCAGTACTTC
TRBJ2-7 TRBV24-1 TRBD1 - CATSDGQGWPHEQYF TGTGCCACCAGTGACGGACAGGGTTGGCCACACGAGCAGTACTTC
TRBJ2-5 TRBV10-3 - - CAISEDGRPGETQYF TGTGCCATCAGTGAAGATGGACGGCCTGGGGAGACCCAGTACTTC
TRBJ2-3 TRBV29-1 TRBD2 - CSVSEGGADTQYF TGCAGCGTCTCAGAGGGAGGGGCAGATACGCAGTATTTT
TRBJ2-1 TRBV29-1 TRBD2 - CSVEGLAGYNEQFF TGCAGCGTGGAGGGACTAGCGGGATACAATGAGCAGTTCTTC
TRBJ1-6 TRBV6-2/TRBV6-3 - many CASSQFSDSPLHF TGTGCCAGCAGTCAATTCTCTGATTCACCCCTCCACTTT
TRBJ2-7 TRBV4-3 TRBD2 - CASSQVVSGGQLSYEQYF TGCGCCAGCAGCCAAGTAGTCTCGGGGGGTCAGCTGTCCTACGAGCAGTACTTC
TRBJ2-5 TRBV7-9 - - CASSLIAYEETQYF TGTGCCAGCAGCTTAATTGCTTACGAAGAGACCCAGTACTTC
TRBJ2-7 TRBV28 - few CASSLRIAGDEQYF TGTGCCAGCAGTTTACGGATTGCCGGGGACGAGCAGTACTTC
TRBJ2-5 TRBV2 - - CASSDLWTEFF TGTGCCAGCAGTGACCTGTGGACGGAGTTCTTC
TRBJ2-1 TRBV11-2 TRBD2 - CASRTGTSGRFDEQFF TGTGCCAGCCGAACTGGGACTAGCGGGAGATTCGATGAGCAGTTCTTC
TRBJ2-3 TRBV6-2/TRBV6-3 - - CASSYSTGLDTQYF TGTGCCAGCAGTTACTCAACCGGGCTCGATACGCAGTATTTT
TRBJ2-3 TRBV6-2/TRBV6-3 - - CASSFPGTTDTQYF TGTGCCAGCAGCTTCCCGGGAACCACAGATACGCAGTATTTT
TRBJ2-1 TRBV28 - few CASSPGLGEQFF TGTGCCAGCAGTCCAGGACTGGGTGAGCAGTTCTTC